This entry describes one T cell receptor (beta chain). What it recognizes is unknown. The germline gene is not matched at one end of the junction; a read error may be the cause. This entry is derived from a study of tumor-infiltrating lymphocytes in primary liver carcinoma. As for the study in general: All lesions had stage T1-T3 N0M0 and about 4 to 10 cm widths.

CDR3 size: 12 residues. CDR1 and CDR2 (germline): SGHAT, FQDESV (reference sequence). With a constant-region primer, TCR beta cDNA was made from approximately 450 ng of total RNA. The TCR beta library was amplified through three nested multiplex PCR rounds in a modified ARM-PCR procedure. Forward primers for TRBV1-TRBV30 and a C-beta reverse primer served the first two PCR rounds, at 10 cycles each. TCRdb itself ran the multiplex PCR reads through MiXCR, one entry per CDR3 protein. The repertoire holds roughly 190,000 distinct CDR3 sequences, with around four fifths as singletons. Study-wide results and caveats: Only about 7-24% of top clones showed up in all five tumor regions.

Without any cell sorting, about 20-32 mg of bulk tissue yielded co-extracted RNA and DNA. This chain links TRBV11-1 with TRBJ2-7; D is uncertain. The sequence derives from a man aged 35 to 55 with primary liver carcinoma and hepatitis B virus infection. Sequences were obtained from tumor tissue from primary liver carcinoma. Here the CDR3 DNA reads TGTGCCAGCAGCCCTTACAGCTACGAGCATTACTTC. It encodes CASSPYSYEHYF.